These T cell receptor beta chains were read from a single sample in a study of graft-versus-host responses after intestinal transplantation. Some clones are missing from TCRdb's copy, which holds only in-frame ones; the method was immunoSEQ multiplex PCR. The data contain some 40,000 clones, roughly 87% of them seen just once; the ten biggest clones take up more than 15%. Here the sequenced sample was ileum tissue, taken around 190 days after intestinal transplant. The source is a human patient who received an intestinal transplant, so some T cells may come from the graft donor. Each CDR3 is given with its conserved first and last residue. The order of the fields is clone size, J gene, V gene, D gene, CDR3 DNA, CDR3 protein. D genes are given only for firm matches. Only part of the rows carry a size: once, few, many, or a class if the clone is expanded.

-,TRBJ2-1,TRBV27,TRBD2,TGTGCCAGCAGTTCCTCTCCGGGACTAGTAGGGAATGAGCAGTTCTTC,CASSSSPGLVGNEQFF
-,TRBJ2-1,TRBV5-1,TRBD1,TGCGCCAGCAGTCCCGAGACAGGGTACTACAATGAGCAGTTCTTC,CASSPETGYYNEQFF
-,TRBJ2-7,TRBV7-9,-,TGTGCCAGCAGCTTAGCGTCGGTAGCGCCATCCTACGAGCAGTACTTC,CASSLASVAPSYEQYF
-,TRBJ2-5,TRBV11-2,TRBD2,TGTGCCAGCAGCTGGGGACTAGCTGAAGAGACCCAGTACTTC,CASSWGLAEETQYF
-,TRBJ2-1,TRBV5-6,-,TGTGCCAGCAGCTTGAATGAGGGAGGGGGTGAGCAGTTCTTC,CASSLNEGGGEQFF
-,TRBJ2-1,TRBV4-2,-,TGTGCCAGCAGCCTAAGGGGGATTGTCAATGAGCAGTTCTTC,CASSLRGIVNEQFF
-,TRBJ1-1,TRBV28,-,TGTGCCAGCCCCGGCGGAGGAGAAGCTTTCTTT,CASPGGGEAFF
-,TRBJ1-3,TRBV9,TRBD1,TGTGCCAGCAGCGTATCGGGACAGGGCTCTGGAAACACCATATATTTT,CASSVSGQGSGNTIYF
-,TRBJ2-1,TRBV2,TRBD2,TGTGCCAGCAGCCCCAATCCGACTAGCGGTACCTACAATGAGCAGTTCTTC,CASSPNPTSGTYNEQFF
few,TRBJ2-2,TRBV7-9,-,TGTGCCAGCAGCTTAGCCGGGGAGCTGTTTTTT,CASSLAGELFF
-,TRBJ1-1,TRBV5-1,-,TGCGCCAGCAGCTTGTTCCCTAACATGGGAGCTTTCTTT,CASSLFPNMGAFF
-,TRBJ2-3,TRBV19,TRBD1,TGTGCCAGTAGGAAGGGACAGGGGGAAAATTTT,CASRKGQGENF
-,TRBJ2-5,TRBV7-2,-,TGTGCCAGCAGCTTTAGGGCCGGAGAGACCCAGTACTTC,CASSFRAGETQYF
-,TRBJ1-6,TRBV9,TRBD1,TGTGCCAGCGCATCCGGGACAGTAAATTCACCCCTCCACTTT,CASASGTVNSPLHF
-,TRBJ2-7,TRBV5-1,-,TGCGCCAGCAGCAAGGGGACAATTGTCGACTACGAGCAGTACTTC,CASSKGTIVDYEQYF
-,TRBJ1-6,TRBV19,-,TGTGCCAGTAGTATCGGGCGGCCTTCACCCCTCCACTTT,CASSIGRPSPLHF
-,TRBJ2-1,TRBV7-6,-,TGTGCCAGCATGGGGACAAATGAGCAGTTCTTC,CASMGTNEQFF
-,TRBJ1-1,TRBV7-9,-,TGTGCCAGCAGCTTAGCGGGAAGCCGAGGCACTGAAGCTTTCTTT,CASSLAGSRGTEAFF
-,TRBJ2-7,TRBV7-9,TRBD2,TGTGCCAGCAGCTCCATAGGACTAGCGGGCAGCTACGAGCAGTACTTC,CASSSIGLAGSYEQYF
-,TRBJ1-5,TRBV25-1,-,TGTGCCAGCAGTCCCCTGCGGAACAATCAGCCCCAGCATTTT,CASSPLRNNQPQHF
-,TRBJ2-2,TRBV11-2,TRBD2,TGTGCCAGCAGCTCCACAGCGGGGTATACCGGGGAGCTGTTTTTT,CASSSTAGYTGELFF
-,TRBJ1-2,TRBV29-1,TRBD1,TGCAGCGTTGACAGGGGGGCGTATGGCTACACCTTC,CSVDRGAYGYTF
-,TRBJ2-5,TRBV9,TRBD2,TGTGCCAGCAGCGTAGAGGGACTAGCGGGGGAGACCCAGTACTTC,CASSVEGLAGETQYF
-,TRBJ1-5,TRBV7-2,-,TGTGCCAGCAGCTTAGTGGGGGGCGCAGCTCAGCCCCAGCATTTT,CASSLVGGAAQPQHF
-,TRBJ2-7,TRBV7-2,TRBD2,TGTGCCAGCAGCTTATTCGCGGCTAGCGGGAGGGGGAGGTTTGTCGAGCAGTACTTC,CASSLFAASGRGRFVEQYF
-,TRBJ1-2,TRBV15,-,TGTGCCACCAGAGGCGAGGCGATCTATGGCTACACCTTC,CATRGEAIYGYTF
-,TRBJ2-7,TRBV7-2,-,TGTGCCAGCAGCTTAGTGGCGGTAACCTACGAGCAGTACTTC,CASSLVAVTYEQYF
-,TRBJ2-4,TRBV2,TRBD2,TGTGCCAGCAGTGAATTGGGGCAGGGAGGGAGCATTCAGTACTTC,CASSELGQGGSIQYF
-,TRBJ2-3,TRBV7-2,-,TGTGCCAGCAGCTTCGGGGGCCGCACAGATACGCAGTATTTT,CASSFGGRTDTQYF
once,TRBJ2-7,TRBV6-6,-,TGTGCCAGCAGTTACGGAGTAGGCGAGCAGTACTTC,CASSYGVGEQYF
-,TRBJ2-6,TRBV7-3,-,TGTGCCAGCAGCTTAAATTGGAACATTGGCCCCGGGGCCAACGTCCTGACTTTC,CASSLNWNIGPGANVLTF
-,TRBJ1-3,TRBV19,TRBD1,TGTGCCAGTAGTTGGATCGGCAACAGGGGCTCTGGAAACACCATATATTTT,CASSWIGNRGSGNTIYF
-,TRBJ2-5,TRBV28,TRBD2,TGTGCCAGCAGTTTGAACACCGGGGTCGCACCTAGCGGGGGGCTTTTCAAAGAGACCCAGTACTTC,CASSLNTGVAPSGGLFKETQYF
once,TRBJ2-5,TRBV19,-,TGTGCCAGTAGTGTCAGGGAGACCCAGTACTTC,CASSVRETQYF
-,TRBJ2-1,TRBV6-6,TRBD2,TGTGCCAGCAGGTTTCTAGCGGGAGGCTACAATGAGCAGTTCTTC,CASRFLAGGYNEQFF
-,TRBJ1-5,TRBV5-4,TRBD1,TGTGCCAGCAGCTTGCCAGGGGGGAGCAATCAGCCCCAGCATTTT,CASSLPGGSNQPQHF
-,TRBJ2-4,TRBV5-4,TRBD1,TGTGCCAGCAGCCCGACAGGGGGCGCCAAAAACATTCAGTACTTC,CASSPTGGAKNIQYF
-,TRBJ2-1,TRBV5-6,-,TGTGCCAGCAGCTTGAAATACAATGAGCAGTTCTTC,CASSLKYNEQFF
few,TRBJ1-2,TRBV2,TRBD1,TGTGCCAGCAGTGAAGGGGACAGGGGGCTTGGTGGCTACACCTTC,CASSEGDRGLGGYTF
-,TRBJ1-1,TRBV5-4,-,TGTGCCAGCACCCGTGGGGCAGGGAACACTGAAGCTTTCTTT,CASTRGAGNTEAFF
-,TRBJ2-7,TRBV18,-,TGTGCCAGCTCGAGGGGTAGCGGACCTTACGAGCAGTACTTC,CASSRGSGPYEQYF
-,TRBJ1-1,TRBV25-1,TRBD1,TGTGCCAGCACTCCAGGGGGCGCGGAAGCTTTCTTT,CASTPGGAEAFF
-,TRBJ2-1,TRBV7-8,TRBD2,TGTGCCAGCAGCTTACTGGGTCGGGGGGGTTACAATGAGCAGTTCTTC,CASSLLGRGGYNEQFF
-,TRBJ1-4,TRBV2,TRBD1,TGTGCCAGCAGCTCCCAGGGGGCGTGGAATGAAAAACTGTTTTTT,CASSSQGAWNEKLFF
-,TRBJ2-7,TRBV10-3,-,TGTGCCATCAGTGAGTCGAACTCCGGGGACGAGCAGTACTTC,CAISESNSGDEQYF
-,TRBJ2-5,TRBV27,TRBD2,TGTGCCAGCAGTCGACTAGCGGGGCTCCAAGAGACCCAGTACTTC,CASSRLAGLQETQYF
-,TRBJ1-2,TRBV18,TRBD1,TGTGCCAGCTCACCGACAGGGGCGACTAACTATGGCTACACCTTC,CASSPTGATNYGYTF
few,TRBJ1-1,TRBV12-5,-,TGTGCTAGTGGTTTGTCCCCCGGGGGTGAAGCTTTCTTT,CASGLSPGGEAFF
-,TRBJ2-3,TRBV28,TRBD2,TGTGCCAGCAGTGGTGCGGGGGGGGGCCCGATATCAGATACGCAGTATTTT,CASSGAGGGPISDTQYF